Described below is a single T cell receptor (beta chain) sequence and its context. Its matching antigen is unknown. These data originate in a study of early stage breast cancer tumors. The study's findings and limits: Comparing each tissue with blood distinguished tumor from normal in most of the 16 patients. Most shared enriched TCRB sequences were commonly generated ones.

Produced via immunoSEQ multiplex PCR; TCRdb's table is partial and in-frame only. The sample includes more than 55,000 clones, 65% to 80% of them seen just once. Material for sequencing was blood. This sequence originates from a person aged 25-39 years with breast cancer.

The CDR3, as DNA: TGTGCCAGCAGCGTTAGCCTAGGAAGAGATACGCAGTATTTT. Protein product: CASSVSLGRDTQYF. The genes are TRBV9 and TRBJ2-3; no firm D call. Trimming removed 2 bases at V and 5 bases at J, with 12 bases between. Germline assignment: CDR1 SGDLS and CDR2 YYNGEE. The CDR3 covers 14 residues.